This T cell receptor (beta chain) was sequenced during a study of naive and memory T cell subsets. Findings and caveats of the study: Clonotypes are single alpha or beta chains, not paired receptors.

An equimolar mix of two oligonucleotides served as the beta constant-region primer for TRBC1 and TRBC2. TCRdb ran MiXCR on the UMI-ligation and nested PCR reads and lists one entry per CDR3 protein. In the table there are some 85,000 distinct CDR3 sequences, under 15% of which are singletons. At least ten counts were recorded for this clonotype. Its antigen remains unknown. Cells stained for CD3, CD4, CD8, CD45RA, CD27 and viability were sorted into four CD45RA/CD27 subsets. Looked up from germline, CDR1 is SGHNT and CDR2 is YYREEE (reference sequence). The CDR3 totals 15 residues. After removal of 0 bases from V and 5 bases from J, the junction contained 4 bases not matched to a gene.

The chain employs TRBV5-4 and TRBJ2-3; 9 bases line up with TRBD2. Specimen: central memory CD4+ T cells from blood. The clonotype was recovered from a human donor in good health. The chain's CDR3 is CASSLGSGRKDTQYF. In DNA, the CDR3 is TGTGCCAGCAGCTTGGGGAGCGGGAGGAAAGATACGCAGTATTTT.